This T cell receptor (beta chain) originates from a study of blood T cell repertoires in COVID-19. With V trimmed by 7 bases and J by 4 bases, 10 bases remained unmatched. The germline V gene encodes CDR1 SGHRS and CDR2 YFSETQ. This CDR3 contains 14 residues. This clone was seen just once. Original methodology: Counts of nucleated cells, estimated from reference gene primer amplification, were obtained. Measured with immunoSEQ multiplex PCR; TCRdb has only the in-frame clones, and not every one. V, J and clone size are those of that table, while D and trimming were read from the DNA. The table shows around 30,000 clones, with about 90% occurring only once.

The TCR was taken from a man aged 50 to 60 with active COVID-19. The J gene is TRBJ1-1, the V gene TRBV5-1, with 7 bases matching TRBD1. Sample: peripheral blood. The CDR3 DNA reads TGCGCCAGCGGCCGGACAGGCGCCGGCACTGAAGCTTTCTTT. Protein product: CASGRTGAGTEAFF.